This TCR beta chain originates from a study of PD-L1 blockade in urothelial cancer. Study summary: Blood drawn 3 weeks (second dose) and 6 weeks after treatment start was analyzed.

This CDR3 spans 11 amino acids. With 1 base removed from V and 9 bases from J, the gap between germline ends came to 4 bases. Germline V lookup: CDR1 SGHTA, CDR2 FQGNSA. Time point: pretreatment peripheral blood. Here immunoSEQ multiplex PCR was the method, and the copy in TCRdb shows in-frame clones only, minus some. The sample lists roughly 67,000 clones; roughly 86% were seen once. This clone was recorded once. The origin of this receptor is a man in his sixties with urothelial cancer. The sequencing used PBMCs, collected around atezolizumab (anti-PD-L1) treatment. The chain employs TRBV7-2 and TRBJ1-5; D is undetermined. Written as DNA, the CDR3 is TGTGCCAGCAGCTTAGGAGGGCCCCAGCATTTT. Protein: CASSLGGPQHF.